This T cell receptor (beta chain) was sequenced for a study of T cell responses to AZD1222 COVID-19 vaccine. Whole-study results and caveats: Donors were chiefly white British, with a greater number of females, and clonal diversity was perhaps underestimated. With two AZD1222 doses given, Spike-specific TCR breadth and depth both rose. The CD4 TCRs associated with vaccination extended across spike and predominated at 160-218 and 743-854. Sampled repertoires all dated from after the peak T cell response.

This clone was counted once. Its matching antigen is unknown. CDR1 is SGHRS, CDR2 YFSETQ, per germline. The CDR3 extends over 13 amino acids. Trimming cost V 3 bases and J 5 bases, with 11 bases left between them. Clones were sequenced by immunoSEQ multiplex PCR, and TCRdb holds only the in-frame ones, with some missing. In the table there are about 200,000 clones, about 92% of which are singletons. The starting material was peripheral blood, obtained on day 0 of MenACWY control vaccination. The receptor was derived from an adult in good health. The chain is built from TRBV5-1 and TRBJ2-5; D is ambiguous. The CDR3 nucleotides read TGCGCCAGCAGCTCTCCCCCGGCGGAGACCCAGTACTTC. Translating gives CASSSPPAETQYF.